A single sample gave rise to the 25 T cell receptor beta chains below, sequenced in a study of cytomegalovirus exposure and HLA in healthy donors. Researchers ran the PCR with 60 Vbeta and 13 Jbeta primers. Sequencing used immunoSEQ multiplex PCR; TCRdb keeps in-frame clones, though not all of them. The profile shows approximately 95,000 clones, about 78% of them singletons. The sample taken for sequencing was PBMCs. The receptors were gathered from a woman aged 40 to 55 in good health and CMV-seropositive.

DNA for the CDR3: TGTGCCAGTAGTCCACGGACAGGGCTCGGGGAGACCCAGTACTTC. Translation: CASSPRTGLGETQYF. The V gene is TRBV19, the J gene TRBJ2-5, with 8 bases lining up with TRBD1. Germline V gene sequence: CDR1 LNHDA, CDR2 SQIVND (reference sequence). The CDR3 has 15 amino acids. Trimming removed 5 bases from V and 5 bases from J; junction bases left unmatched: 10.

V is TRBV10-2 and J is TRBJ1-1; 8 nucleotides line up with TRBD1. Germline V gene lookup returns CDR1 WSHSY and CDR2 SAAADI. This CDR3 has 17 amino acids. V trimming: 4 bases; J trimming: 4 bases; junction bases outside the gene matches: 14. In nucleotides, the CDR3 is TGCGCCAGCAGTGTCCAGGGGGCGATTTATGTTAGCACTGAAGCTTTCTTT. It codes for CASSVQGAIYVSTEAFF.

The rearrangement joins TRBV28 to TRBJ2-2; no reliable D call. Germline V lookup: CDR1 MDHEN, CDR2 SYDVKM. The CDR3 spans 15 residues. The V and J ends lost 8 bases and 6 bases respectively, with 19 bases between them. The CDR3 sequence: CASAPVAVGAGELFF. Here the CDR3 DNA reads TGTGCCAGCGCCCCCGTGGCTGTGGGCGCCGGGGAGCTGTTTTTT.

About this clone itself: At one end, the junction sequence differs from germline, possibly due to a read error. V is TRBV5-1 and J is TRBJ2-1; tentatively, D is TRBD1 (5 bases). The CDR3 runs 12 residues. CDR1 and CDR2 (germline): SGHRS, YFSETQ. As DNA, the CDR3 is TGCGCCAGCAGCTTGTTGGACAACGAGCAGTTCTTC. It translates to CASSLLDNEQFF.

This clone was seen only a few times. This CDR3 reads CASSQSGVQSEKLFF. The DNA of the CDR3 is TGCGCCAGCAGCCAATCAGGGGTACAAAGCGAAAAACTGTTTTTT. V usage is TRBV4-1 and J usage is TRBJ1-4; perhaps TRBD1 as D (6 bases). Germline V CDR1 and CDR2: MGHRA, YSYEKL. Trimming cost V 2 bases and J 8 bases, with 15 bases left between them. This CDR3 has 15 residues.

The chain has TRBV27 and TRBJ2-1, with 10 positions matching TRBD2. Germline V gene lookup returns CDR1 MNHEY and CDR2 SMNVEV (reference sequence). V was clipped by 2 bases and J by 7 bases; unmatched bases: 14. The CDR3 has 18 residues. As DNA, the CDR3 is TGTGCCAGCAGTTTAGCAGCGGGAGGGGGGGTAGGAATAAATGAGCAGTTCTTC. It encodes CASSLAAGGGVGINEQFF.

The chain recombines TRBV11-3 with TRBJ2-2; D is unresolved. V lost 3 bases to trimming and J lost 7 bases, with 9 bases between them. CDR3 size: 13 residues. CDR1 SGHNT and CDR2 YENEEA come from the germline V gene. CDR3 loop: CASSLVPGGELFF. CDR3 nucleotides: TGTGCCAGCAGCTTGGTCCCAGGCGGGGAGCTGTTTTTT.

The gene calls are TRBV21-1 and TRBJ1-2. TRBV21-1 is labeled a pseudogene. There are 11 residues in the CDR3. The chain's CDR3 is CASSTFRGYTF. The CDR3 region has the DNA TGTGCCAGCAGCACCTTCCGGGGCTACACCTTC.

The V and J genes are TRBV28 and TRBJ2-7; no firm D call. Germline values: CDR1 MDHEN, CDR2 SYDVKM. Trimming took off 4 bases at V and 8 bases at J, with 6 bases between the two ends. The CDR3 totals 10 residues. The CDR3 DNA sequence: TGTGCCAGCAGTTCTCGTCAGCAGTACTTC. Translation: CASSSRQQYF.

The J gene is TRBJ1-1, the V gene TRBV6-5; D might be TRBD1 (6 bases). Per germline, CDR1 MNHEY and CDR2 SVGAGI. V lost 4 bases and J lost 7, with 13 bases in between. This CDR3 has 13 residues. This CDR3 reads CASSSLTGNEAFF. The CDR3 DNA follows: TGTGCCAGCAGTTCCTTAACAGGGAATGAAGCTTTCTTT.

The CDR3 here is CAISESVTSQNTIYF. Written as DNA, the CDR3 is TGTGCCATCAGTGAGTCTGTCACATCGCAAAACACCATATATTTT. This rearrangement joins TRBV10-3 to TRBJ1-3, with D unresolved. The CDR3 spans 15 residues. Germline CDR1 ENHRY, CDR2 SYGVKD. Trimming left V 0 bases short and J 6 bases short, with 12 bases between.

The chain couples TRBV5-6 to TRBJ2-5, with 8 bases identical to TRBD1. In germline, CDR1 is SGHDT, CDR2 YYEEEE. CDR3 length: 14 residues. The ends lost 4 bases at V and 5 bases at J; junction bases unmatched: 7. CDR3 residues: CASSTGTGGETQYF. The CDR3 region has the DNA TGTGCCAGCAGCACTGGGACAGGAGGGGAGACCCAGTACTTC. Drawing the rest from reference TRBV5-6 and TRBJ2-5, the complete variable domain is DAGVTQSPTHLIKTRGQQVTLRCSPKSGHDTVSWYQQALGQGPQFIFQYYEEEERQRGNFPDRFSGHQFPNYSSELNVNALLLGDSALYLCASSTGTGGETQYFGPGTRLLVL.

The chain is built from TRBV9 and TRBJ2-5; possible D gene TRBD2, 6 bases. The germline V gene has CDR1 SGDLS and CDR2 YYNGEE. Deletions cut 4 bases from V and 2 bases from J, with 9 bases between. The CDR3 totals 13 residues. In nucleotides, the CDR3 is TGTGCCAGCAGCCCCGGGGGACAAGAGACCCAGTACTTC. Encoded protein: CASSPGGQETQYF.

This chain uses TRBV25-1 with TRBJ2-7, with 7 bases that match TRBD2. CDR1 and CDR2 (germline): MGHDK, SYGVNS. The CDR3 spans 15 residues. Germline trimming cut 5 bases from V and 3 bases from J; bases unmatched to any gene: 10. CDR3 nucleotides: TGTGCCAGCAGTTTAACCGGACTAGGCCACTACGAGCAGTACTTC. It codes for CASSLTGLGHYEQYF.

The V gene is TRBV9, the J gene TRBJ2-3, with 8 bases fitting TRBD2. Trimming cost V 3 bases and J 2 bases; bases outside gene matches: 2. This CDR3 comprises 14 residues. Germline values: CDR1 SGDLS, CDR2 YYNGEE. This CDR3 is CASSAREVTDTQYF. CDR3 DNA sequence: TGTGCCAGCAGCGCGCGGGAGGTCACAGATACGCAGTATTTT.

This rearrangement joins TRBV27 to TRBJ2-7; 9 bases match TRBD2. This CDR3 has 16 residues. Looked up from germline, CDR1 is MNHEY and CDR2 is SMNVEV (reference sequence). Trimming at V came to 4 bases and at J to 2 bases, leaving 9 bases not matched to a gene. CDR3 nucleotide sequence: TGTGCCAGCAGTTCCAGGAGAATAGCGGGAGCCTACGAGCAGTACTTC. Translating it yields CASSSRRIAGAYEQYF.

The J gene is TRBJ2-3, the V gene TRBV18; 9 nucleotides match TRBD1. The CDR3 is 15 residues long. Germline V gene data show CDR1 as KGHSH and CDR2 as LQKENI. J was trimmed by 4 bases and V by 0 bases; bases with no gene match: 2. Here the CDR3 DNA reads TGTGCCAGCTCACCACCGGGACAGGGCGCAGATACGCAGTATTTT. As protein: CASSPPGQGADTQYF.

The chain has TRBV6-5 and TRBJ1-6; possible D gene TRBD1, 6 bases. The CDR3 is 13 amino acids. The germline CDR1 and CDR2 sequences are MNHEY and SVGAGI. The V end was cut by 6 bases, the J end by 14 bases, with 17 bases between. This CDR3 reads CASSRESRGALHF. The CDR3 region has the DNA TGTGCCAGCAGCCGCGAGAGCAGGGGTGCCCTCCACTTT.

This chain joins TRBV28 and TRBJ1-4, with 7 bases identical to TRBD1. V lost 6 bases and J lost 3; bases outside the gene matches: 4. Germline CDR1 and CDR2: MDHEN and SYDVKM. CDR3 length equals 14 residues. This CDR3 is CASRGGGANEKLFF. DNA for the CDR3: TGTGCCAGCAGAGGGGGCGGGGCTAATGAAAAACTGTTTTTT.

The chain has TRBV4-1 and TRBJ1-2, with no clear D. Germline values: CDR1 MGHRA, CDR2 YSYEKL. The CDR3 sequence is 15 residues long. V gave up 0 bases and J gave up 6 bases, with 14 bases separating them. The CDR3 region is CASSQDMGGFHGYTF. In DNA form, the CDR3 reads TGCGCCAGCAGCCAAGATATGGGAGGGTTCCATGGCTACACCTTC.

This clone was found a few times. V usage is TRBV11-2 and J usage is TRBJ1-1; D remains unclear. There are 15 residues in the CDR3. Germline V gene lookup returns CDR1 SGHAT and CDR2 FQNNGV. The V end was cut by 0 bases, the J end by 0 bases, with 8 bases between. The CDR3 bases are TGTGCCAGCAGCTTAGAGGAGAACCTGAACACTGAAGCTTTCTTT. Translating it yields CASSLEENLNTEAFF.

This sequence joins TRBV30 and TRBJ1-4; no firm D call. The CDR3 is made up of 13 amino acids. V shed 2 bases and J shed 8 bases, with 12 bases lying between them. CDR1 and CDR2 from the germline V gene are GTSNPN and SVGIG (reference sequence). The CDR3 DNA reads as TGTGCCTGGAGTCGGAGCGGCGCCGAAAAACTGTTTTTT. Protein product: CAWSRSGAEKLFF.

The V and J genes are TRBV6-5 and TRBJ1-1, with 9 bases fitting TRBD1. V was pared by 4 bases and J by 1 base, with 1 base of the junction left unmatched. This CDR3 has 14 amino acids. The germline gives CDR1 MNHEY, CDR2 SVGAGI. Here the CDR3 DNA reads TGTGCCAGCAGTTCGGGACAGGGGAACACTGAAGCTTTCTTT. Translated: CASSSGQGNTEAFF.

The chain employs TRBV4-1 and TRBJ1-2; possible D gene TRBD1, 5 bases. This CDR3 is 13 amino acids long. Trimming removed 5 bases at V and 4 bases at J, with 11 bases between. Germline V gene data show CDR1 as MGHRA and CDR2 as YSYEKL. CDR3 bases: TGCGCCAGCAGCTTAGGGGCTGGCTATGGCTACACCTTC. Residues: CASSLGAGYGYTF.

The chain has TRBV27 and TRBJ2-3, with 10 bases matching TRBD2. Germline V gene data show CDR1 as MNHEY and CDR2 as SMNVEV (reference sequence). J gave up 5 bases and V 4 bases, and 6 bases lay outside the gene matches. The CDR3 spans 15 residues. The chain's CDR3 is CASSWGASGRDTQYF. The CDR3 region has the DNA TGTGCCAGCAGTTGGGGTGCTAGCGGGAGAGATACGCAGTATTTT.